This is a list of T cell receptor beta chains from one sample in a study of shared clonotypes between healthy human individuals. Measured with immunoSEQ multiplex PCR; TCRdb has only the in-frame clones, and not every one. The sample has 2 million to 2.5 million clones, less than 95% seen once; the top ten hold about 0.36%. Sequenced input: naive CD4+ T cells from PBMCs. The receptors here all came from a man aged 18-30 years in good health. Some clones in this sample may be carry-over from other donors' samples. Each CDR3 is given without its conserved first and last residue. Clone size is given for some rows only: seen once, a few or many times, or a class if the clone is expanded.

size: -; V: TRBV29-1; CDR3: SVHNTGELF
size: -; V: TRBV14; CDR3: ASSQGFLYGYT
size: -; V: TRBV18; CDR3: ASSPKDATYEQY
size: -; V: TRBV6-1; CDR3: ASSEGMGGLMNTEAF
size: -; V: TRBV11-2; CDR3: ASSLAGGSYEQY
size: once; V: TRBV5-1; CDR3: ASSLARAGFETQY
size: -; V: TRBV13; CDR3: ASSSTAYNEQF
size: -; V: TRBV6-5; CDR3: ASSYSPESSGNTIY
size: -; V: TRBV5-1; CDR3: ASSLLSTGQSTDTQY
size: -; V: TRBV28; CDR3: ASSLLNRAYGYT
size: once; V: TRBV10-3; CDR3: ATAKGRGGYDEQY
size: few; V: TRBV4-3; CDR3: ASSQDPGQPQH
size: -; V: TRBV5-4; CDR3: ASSKRAGDTGELF
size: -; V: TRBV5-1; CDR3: ASSSYIITGELF
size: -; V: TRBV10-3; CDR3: AISEYSNTEAF
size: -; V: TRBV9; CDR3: ASSVTGTGYEQY
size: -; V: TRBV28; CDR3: ASGEDWTDTQY
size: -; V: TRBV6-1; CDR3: ASSAGGRVYNEQF
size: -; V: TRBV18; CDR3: ASSPRTGQETQY
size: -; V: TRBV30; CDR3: AWTSGGYEQY
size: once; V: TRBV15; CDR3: ATSRDGRTPEKLF
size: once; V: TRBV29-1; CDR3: SVDPGTGSRETQY
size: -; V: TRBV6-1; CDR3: ASSSTTDTQY
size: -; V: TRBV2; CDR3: ASSDPDLAKNIQY
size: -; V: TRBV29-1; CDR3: SVGPGSPSVQY
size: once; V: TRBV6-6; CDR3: ASSYLGGVQY
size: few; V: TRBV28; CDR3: ASSLQDYTEAF
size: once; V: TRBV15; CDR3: ATSRGEGNTIY
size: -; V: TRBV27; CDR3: ASSLLASGSKNIQY
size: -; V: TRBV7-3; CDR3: ASSPLLLGSGRDTQY
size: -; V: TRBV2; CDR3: ASYFTGGRAIDEQF
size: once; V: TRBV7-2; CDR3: ASSLFTSGDNEQF
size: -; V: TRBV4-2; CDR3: ASSQGSRIGDTIY
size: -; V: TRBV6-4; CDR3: ASSDFAGVGTGELF
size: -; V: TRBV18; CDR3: ASSPPSEEQY
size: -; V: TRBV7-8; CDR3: ASSLRIGTGNTEAF
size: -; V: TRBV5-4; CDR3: ASSATAGAGETQY
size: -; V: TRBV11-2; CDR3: ASSPGGGATYEQY
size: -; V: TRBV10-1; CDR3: ASSRDQDTQY
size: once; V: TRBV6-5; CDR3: ASSFLQTEGNTIY
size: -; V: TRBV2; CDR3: ASTGTGGNTEAF
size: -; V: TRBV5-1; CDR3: ASRPGENQPQH
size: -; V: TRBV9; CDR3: ASSVGVNEKLF
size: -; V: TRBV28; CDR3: ASSSRDRASWYTEAF
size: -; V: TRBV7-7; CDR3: ASRKLAGGTTGELF
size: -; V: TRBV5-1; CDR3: ASSLRGTGEKLF
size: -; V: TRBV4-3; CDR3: ASSQTGGEETQY
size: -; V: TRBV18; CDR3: ASSPTEWRLISGNTIY
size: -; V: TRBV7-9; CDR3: ASSLLADTQY
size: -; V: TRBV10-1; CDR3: ASSDNTGELF